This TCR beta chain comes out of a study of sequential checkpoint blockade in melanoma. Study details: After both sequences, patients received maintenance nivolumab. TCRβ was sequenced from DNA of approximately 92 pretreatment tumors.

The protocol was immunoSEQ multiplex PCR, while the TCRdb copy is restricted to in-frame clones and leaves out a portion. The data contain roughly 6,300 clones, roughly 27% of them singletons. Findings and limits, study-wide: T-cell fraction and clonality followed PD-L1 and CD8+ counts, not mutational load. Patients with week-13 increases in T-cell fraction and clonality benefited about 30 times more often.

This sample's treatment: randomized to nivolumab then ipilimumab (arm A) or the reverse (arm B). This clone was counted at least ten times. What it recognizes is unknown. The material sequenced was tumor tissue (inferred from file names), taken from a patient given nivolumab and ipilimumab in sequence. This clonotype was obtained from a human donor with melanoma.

The CDR3, as DNA: TGTGCCAGCAGCTTCACTCAGGGAGTGGGACGGGCTAATGAAAAACTGTTTTTT. The encoded protein is CASSFTQGVGRANEKLFF. The gene calls are TRBV11-3 and TRBJ1-4; D perhaps matches TRBD1 (5 bases). The CDR3 sequence is 18 residues long. Trimming stripped 3 bases from V and 3 bases from J, with 20 bases between. Germline V CDR1 and CDR2: SGHNT, YENEEA.